The 27 T cell receptor beta chains listed next were all sequenced from one sample in a study of memory CD4+ T cells and cytomegalovirus serostatus (dated by TCRdb to between 2017 and 2020). Libraries were made using the immunoSEQ multiplex PCR assay. Here the immuneACCESS table is served through TCRdb, limited to in-frame sequences with V and J called. Missing clones are a known gap in these copies; in checked studies unresolved V genes cover under half, and the rest lacks a known reason. Recorded for this sample are about 64,000 clones; 70% to 80% of them occurred a single time. In total, the top ten clones hold 0.75% to 0.9% of the sample. A FACSAria II was used to sort memory CD4+ T cells, defined as single viable CD3+CD4+CD8-CD45RO+ cells. The sequenced sample was memory CD4+ T cells from blood. The receptors come from an adult in good health and CMV-seronegative.

In its sample, this clone was seen once. The chain links TRBV9 to TRBJ1-1; D perhaps matches TRBD1 (6 bases). V was shortened by 7 bases and J by 0 bases, with 13 bases between the two germline ends. The CDR3 covers 14 residues. The germline CDR1 and CDR2 sequences are SGDLS and YYNGEE. CDR3: CASGGGLMNTEAFF. CDR3 nucleotide sequence: TGTGCCAGCGGGGGGGGGCTGATGAACACTGAAGCTTTCTTT.

The CDR3: CASSYLAGVGAAIQYF. CDR3 bases: TGTGCCAGCAGCTATCTAGCGGGAGTGGGGGCAGCGATTCAGTACTTC. The rearrangement joins TRBV7-9 to TRBJ2-4, with 10 bases aligning to TRBD2. Germline CDR1 and CDR2: SEHNR and FQNEAQ (reference sequence). The trim removed 4 bases at V and 10 bases at J, leaving 13 bases unmatched. CDR3 size: 16 residues. Variable domain in full (rest from reference TRBV7-9 and TRBJ2-4): DTGVSQNPRHKITKRGQNVTFRCDPISEHNRLYWYRQTLGQGPEFLTYFQNEAQLEKSRLLSDRFSAERPKGSFSTLEIQRTEQGDSAMYLCASSYLAGVGAAIQYFGAGTRLSVL.

The count of this clone is one. This sequence joins TRBV5-1 and TRBJ2-3; tentatively, D is TRBD1 (6 bases). There are 14 residues in the CDR3. Germline V gene sequence: CDR1 SGHRS, CDR2 YFSETQ. V was cut by 4 bases and J by 0 bases, with 9 bases left in between. CDR3 sequence (DNA): TGCGCCAGCAGCCGGACAGACAGCACAGATACGCAGTATTTT. Its translation is CASSRTDSTDTQYF.

The chain uses TRBV2 and TRBJ2-5, with D unclear. Trimming left V 2 bases short and J 1 base short, with 5 bases between. Germline V CDR1 and CDR2: SNHLY, FYNNEI. The CDR3 length is 13 residues. For the CDR3, the DNA is TGTGCCAGCAGTGAAATGGGCCAAGAGACCCAGTACTTC. Its translation: CASSEMGQETQYF. Complete variable domain (other parts from reference TRBV2 and TRBJ2-5): EPEVTQTPSHQVTQMGQEVILRCVPISNHLYFYWYRQILGQKVEFLVSFYNNEISEKSEIFDDQFSVERPDGSNFTLKIRSTKLEDSAMYFCASSEMGQETQYFGPGTRLLVL.

The V gene is TRBV18, the J gene TRBJ1-1; D uncertain. The V end was cut by 6 bases, the J end by 2 bases, with 16 bases between. Germline-derived CDR1 and CDR2 are KGHSH and LQKENI. CDR3 length equals 15 residues. The CDR3 loop reads CASSLIPRANTEAFF. CDR3 nucleotides: TGTGCCAGCTCGCTAATCCCCCGGGCCAACACTGAAGCTTTCTTT.

The rearrangement uses TRBV6-6 and TRBJ1-2, with TRBD1 matching over 7 bases. Germline V lookup: CDR1 MNHNY, CDR2 SVGAGI (reference sequence). V trimming: 5 bases; J trimming: 5 bases; junction bases outside the gene matches: 2. CDR3 length: 12 residues. CDR3 residues: CASSETGYGYTF. Here the CDR3 DNA reads TGTGCCAGCAGTGAGACAGGGTATGGCTACACCTTC.

J is TRBJ2-2 and V is TRBV4-2; tentative D call: TRBD1 (6 bases). The CDR3 runs to 13 residues. V was clipped by 5 bases and J by 4 bases, with 8 bases between them. The V gene's germline CDR1 is LGHNA and CDR2 YNFKEQ. Here the CDR3 reads CASSRQVTGELFF. Written as DNA, the CDR3 is TGTGCCAGCAGCAGACAGGTCACCGGGGAGCTGTTTTTT.

The chain carries TRBV30 and TRBJ2-4, with D perhaps TRBD1 or TRBD2 (5 bases each). V was trimmed by 1 base and J by 13 bases, leaving 11 bases between them. This CDR3 has 11 amino acids. From germline, CDR1 is GTSNPN and CDR2 SVGIG (reference sequence). The CDR3 nucleotides are TGTGCCTGGAGTGCAACTAGGACACAGTACTTC. Amino acid sequence: CAWSATRTQYF.

This clone was observed a single time. The chain joins TRBV29-1 to TRBJ2-7; the match to TRBD1 covers 9 bases. J lost 2 bases, V lost 6 bases, and 5 bases had no gene match. CDR3 length: 13 residues. Germline V gives CDR1 SQVTM, CDR2 ANQGSEA. The CDR3 DNA sequence: TGCAGCGTCCAGACAGGGGGGCCCTACGAGCAGTACTTC. It translates to CSVQTGGPYEQYF.

The chain has TRBV14 and TRBJ1-1, with unresolved D. CDR3 size: 13 residues. Trimming shortened V by 4 bases and J by 1 base, and 7 bases separated the two germline ends. From germline, CDR1 is SGHDN and CDR2 FVKESK. CDR3 DNA: TGTGCCAGCAGCCGCGCAGAGAACACTGAAGCTTTCTTT. Residues: CASSRAENTEAFF. The full variable domain, rest sourced from reference TRBV14 and TRBJ1-1, is EAGVTQFPSHSVIEKGQTVTLRCDPISGHDNLYWYRRVMGKEIKFLLHFVKESKQDESGMPNNRFLAERTGGTYSTLKVQPAELEDSGVYFCASSRAENTEAFFGQGTRLTVV.

V usage is TRBV7-9 and J usage is TRBJ1-2; D gene uncertain. With 0 bases removed from V and 2 bases from J, the gap between germline ends came to 16 bases. The CDR3 contains 17 residues. CDR1 is SEHNR and CDR2 is FQNEAQ in the germline V gene (reference sequence). The CDR3 DNA reads TGTGCCAGCAGCTTAGCGGCCGAATACCAGCGAAACTATGGCTACACCTTC. This gives the protein CASSLAAEYQRNYGYTF.

The gene calls are TRBV18 and TRBJ1-1; perhaps TRBD1 as D (5 bases). Per germline, CDR1 KGHSH and CDR2 LQKENI. The CDR3 contains 16 residues. V dropped 0 bases and J dropped 0 bases, with 11 bases sitting between them. The CDR3 is CASSPPGLAVNTEAFF. Written as DNA, the CDR3 is TGTGCCAGCTCACCACCGGGGCTGGCGGTGAACACTGAAGCTTTCTTT.

V and J are TRBV5-4 and TRBJ1-2; D might be TRBD1 (6 bases). The V gene's germline CDR1 is SGHNT and CDR2 YYREEE (reference sequence). CDR3 length: 12 residues. The ends were cut back, 5 bases at V and 4 bases at J, with 9 bases in the middle. DNA for the CDR3: TGTGCCAGCAGTGAACAGGGCTATGGCTACACCTTC. Its protein is CASSEQGYGYTF.

A single count supports this clone. This chain connects TRBV10-3 to TRBJ2-7; the match to TRBD2 covers 10 bases. The CDR3 runs 15 residues. The germline V gene has CDR1 ENHRY and CDR2 SYGVKD. V lost 4 bases to trimming and J lost 6 bases; unmatched junction nucleotides: 9. The chain's CDR3 is CAISGGTAGGTEQYF. CDR3 bases: TGTGCCATCAGTGGGGGAACAGCGGGGGGGACCGAGCAGTACTTC.

The chain employs TRBV9 and TRBJ1-4; the D is unclear. V gave up 1 base and J gave up 2 bases, with 9 bases separating them. The germline V gene has CDR1 SGDLS and CDR2 YYNGEE. This CDR3 spans 15 amino acids. The CDR3 is CASSVLGATNEKLFF. As DNA, the CDR3 is TGTGCCAGCAGCGTATTAGGTGCGACTAATGAAAAACTGTTTTTT. The entire variable domain, with the rest obtained from reference TRBV9 and TRBJ1-4, is as follows: DSGVTQTPKHLITATGQRVTLRCSPRSGDLSVYWYQQSLDQGLQFLIQYYNGEERAKGNILERFSAQQFPDLHSELNLSSLELGDSALYFCASSVLGATNEKLFFGSGTQLSVL.

This chain joins TRBV29-1 and TRBJ1-2; no firm D call. The CDR3 consists of 13 residues. Trimming stripped 7 bases from V and 6 bases from J, with 18 bases between. Germline assignment: CDR1 SQVTM and CDR2 ANQGSEA. The CDR3 spells CSASPGEGDGYTF. The CDR3 DNA sequence: TGCAGCGCCTCACCCGGGGAGGGAGATGGCTACACCTTC.

The chain joins TRBV15 to TRBJ2-1, with D tentatively TRBD1 or TRBD2 (7 bases each). CDR1 and CDR2 from the germline V gene are LNHNV and YYDKDF (reference sequence). The CDR3 consists of 14 residues. V was shortened by 5 bases and J by 8 bases, with 16 bases between the two germline ends. The CDR3 DNA follows: TGTGCCACCAGCCTGGGAGGGGGCGGGGATGAGCAGTTCTTC. This codes for CATSLGGGGDEQFF.

The chain employs TRBV11-2 and TRBJ1-3, with D possibly matching TRBD1 (6 bases). V lost 5 bases and J lost 0, with 17 bases in between. The CDR3 is made up of 17 amino acids. The germline V gene encodes CDR1 SGHAT and CDR2 FQNNGV. This CDR3 is CASSPRRTALSGNTIYF. CDR3 coding DNA: TGTGCCAGCAGCCCCCGCCGGACAGCGCTCTCTGGAAACACCATATATTTT. The variable domain in full, with the rest retrieved from reference TRBV11-2 and TRBJ1-3, is EAGVAQSPRYKIIEKRQSVAFWCNPISGHATLYWYQQILGQGPKLLIQFQNNGVVDDSQLPKDRFSAERLKGVDSTLKIQPAKLEDSAVYLCASSPRRTALSGNTIYFGEGSWLTVV.

This clone was seen a few times. The rearrangement links TRBV7-9 to TRBJ2-3, with 9 bases identical to TRBD2. The CDR3 is 16 amino acids. Looked up from germline, CDR1 is SEHNR and CDR2 is FQNEAQ (reference sequence). After removal of 1 base from V and 3 bases from J, the junction contained 5 bases not matched to a gene. CDR3 in DNA: TGTGCCAGCAGCTTAGACCTAGCGGGGCGTACAGATACGCAGTATTTT. It is translated as CASSLDLAGRTDTQYF.

The chain has TRBV27 and TRBJ1-1, with TRBD1 matching 8 bases. This CDR3 spans 14 amino acids. The V segment lost 1 base and the J segment 8 bases; nucleotides outside the gene matches: 6. Germline V gene data show CDR1 as MNHEY and CDR2 as SMNVEV (reference sequence). For the CDR3, the DNA is TGTGCCAGCAGTTTATTGCAGGGGGCAGGGGAAGCTTTCTTT. This gives the protein CASSLLQGAGEAFF.

This clone was observed a single time. The chain links TRBV5-4 to TRBJ2-3; 7 bases line up with TRBD1. V gave up 5 bases and J gave up 2 bases; unmatched junction bases: 8. The CDR3 has 15 amino acids. CDR1 and CDR2 (germline): SGHNT, YYREEE (reference sequence). CDR3 in amino acids: CASRPDRAHTDTQYF. In nucleotides, the CDR3 is TGTGCCAGCAGACCAGACAGGGCCCACACAGATACGCAGTATTTT. Filled out from reference TRBV5-4 and TRBJ2-3, the complete variable domain reads ETGVTQSPTHLIKTRGQQVTLRCSSQSGHNTVSWYQQALGQGPQFIFQYYREEENGRGNFPPRFSGLQFPNYSSELNVNALELDDSALYLCASRPDRAHTDTQYFGPGTRLTVL.

The rearrangement links TRBV7-2 to TRBJ2-5; TRBD1 agrees at 7 bases. J was trimmed by 2 bases and V by 5 bases; bases with no gene match: 8. This CDR3 region has 15 residues. Germline assignment: CDR1 SGHTA and CDR2 FQGNSA. CDR3: CASSARDRQQETQYF. DNA of the CDR3: TGTGCCAGCAGCGCCCGGGACAGACAACAAGAGACCCAGTACTTC.

This clone was observed a handful of times. The chain joins TRBV5-1 to TRBJ1-1; 7 bases are a match to TRBD1. CDR3 length equals 13 residues. Per the germline V gene, CDR1 is SGHRS and CDR2 is YFSETQ. With 1 base clipped from V and 11 bases from J, the junction kept 8 bases outside the gene matches. For the CDR3, the DNA is TGCGCCAGCAGCTTGACCGCAGGGGGGAATGCTTTCTTT. Protein product: CASSLTAGGNAFF.

The chain uses TRBV30 and TRBJ1-6; D uncertain. Germline CDR1 and CDR2: GTSNPN and SVGIG (reference sequence). Trimming removed 1 base at V and 0 bases at J, with 10 bases between. This CDR3 is 16 amino acids long. In nucleotides, the CDR3 is TGTGCCTGGAGTGAGGCGGGGAGCTCCTATAATTCACCCCTCCACTTT. It yields the protein CAWSEAGSSYNSPLHF.

CDR3 protein: CASSQDLVTYGYTF. Written as DNA, the CDR3 is TGTGCCAGCAGCCAAGATCTGGTTACCTATGGCTACACCTTC. J is TRBJ1-2 and V is TRBV4-2; unclear D gene. V was shortened by 0 bases and J by 4 bases, with 9 bases between the two germline ends. This CDR3 is built from 14 residues. Per the germline V gene, CDR1 is LGHNA and CDR2 is YNFKEQ.

The V call is TRBV6-5, the J call TRBJ1-1, with unresolved D. This CDR3 region has 13 residues. Germline lookup yields CDR1 MNHEY and CDR2 SVGAGI. V was shortened by 6 bases and J by 1 base, with 9 bases between the two germline ends. The CDR3 DNA sequence: TGTGCCAGCAGCCCGAGACAGAACACTGAAGCTTTCTTT. Residues: CASSPRQNTEAFF.

The genes are TRBV4-2 and TRBJ2-3; D possibly uses TRBD1 or TRBD2 (6 bases each). Germline V lookup: CDR1 LGHNA, CDR2 YNFKEQ. V was pared by 0 bases and J by 4 bases, with 14 bases between. This CDR3 spans 16 amino acids. The CDR3, as DNA: TGTGCCAGCAGCCAAGATCTTTACGGGGGCGCAGATACGCAGTATTTT. It encodes CASSQDLYGGADTQYF.